A single sample is the source of the 24 T cell receptor beta chains below, sequenced in a study of T cells in Graves' hyperthyroidism and ophthalmopathy. RNA transcripts yielded amplified TCR beta CDR3 regions. Primed by the HTBI set, a first-round RT-PCR was run on the TCR CDR3. TCRdb recomputed calls from the multiplex PCR reads with MiXCR, one row per CDR3 protein. The sample has roughly 700,000 distinct CDR3 sequences, approximately 36% seen once; the top ten hold around 29%. Input material: blood. The receptors shown here come from a woman in her thirties or forties with Graves' hyperthyroidism.

The chain links TRBV7-3 to TRBJ2-3; 8 bases line up with TRBD2. Germline CDR1 SGHTA, CDR2 FQGTGA. This CDR3 spans 16 amino acids. Germline trimming cut 2 bases from V and 2 bases from J; bases unmatched to any gene: 6. This CDR3 reads CASSLGASGFTDTQYF. CDR3 sequence (DNA): TGTGCCAGCAGCTTAGGGGCTAGCGGGTTCACAGATACGCAGTATTTT.

This clonotype was picked up many times. V is TRBV10-3 and J is TRBJ1-1, with D unresolved. The germline V and J ends were trimmed by 0 bases and 1 base, with 6 bases remaining between them. This CDR3 is built from 14 residues. Germline assignment: CDR1 ENHRY and CDR2 SYGVKD. The CDR3 here is CAISESAPNTEAFF. The CDR3 DNA follows: TGTGCCATCAGTGAGTCGGCCCCGAACACTGAAGCTTTCTTT.

The chain recombines TRBV4-3 with TRBJ1-2; no reliable D call. Germline CDR1 reads LGHNA; CDR2 reads YSLEER. Trimming pared 0 bases from V and 3 bases from J, leaving 14 bases between. The CDR3 loop spans 16 amino acids. Here the CDR3 reads CASSQDLAAGHYGYTF. DNA of the CDR3: TGCGCCAGCAGCCAAGATCTAGCAGCCGGGCACTATGGCTACACCTTC.

This clonotype came up a few times. The V and J genes are TRBV7-2 and TRBJ2-7; maybe TRBD2 (6 bases). Germline loops: CDR1 SGHTA, CDR2 FQGNSA. This CDR3 contains 16 residues. The germline V and J ends were trimmed by 6 bases and 5 bases, with 23 bases remaining between them. The CDR3 protein is CASSSFAGWQRDEQYF. The CDR3 coding sequence is TGTGCCAGCAGTTCGTTTGCGGGGTGGCAAAGGGACGAGCAGTACTTC. Filled out from reference TRBV7-2 and TRBJ2-7, the complete variable domain reads GAGVSQSPSNKVTEKGKDVELRCDPISGHTALYWYRQSLGQGLEFLIYFQGNSAPDKSGLPSDRFSAERTGGSVSTLTIQRTQQEDSAVYLCASSSFAGWQRDEQYFGPGTRLTVT.

Comments on this clonotype: At one end, the junction sequence differs from germline, possibly due to a read error. V and J are TRBV2 and TRBJ2-7; 7 bases fit TRBD2. The CDR3 sequence is 18 residues long. Germline V gene lookup returns CDR1 SNHLY and CDR2 FYNNEI. The CDR3 protein is CASSSRRAGQQISYEQYF. The CDR3 DNA sequence: TGCGCCAGCAGTTCCCGTAGAGCGGGGCAACAAATCTCCTACGAGCAGTACTTC. The variable domain in full, with the rest retrieved from reference TRBV2 and TRBJ2-7, is EPEVTQTPSHQVTQMGQEVILRCVPISNHLYFYWYRQILGQKVEFLVSFYNNEISEKSEIFDDQFSVERPDGSNFTLKIRSTKLEDSAMYFCASSSRRAGQQISYEQYFGPGTRLTVT.

The V call is TRBV7-8, the J call TRBJ1-2, with D unclear. With 2 bases removed from V and 4 bases from J, the gap between germline ends came to 14 bases. Germline V gene lookup returns CDR1 SGHVS and CDR2 FQNEAQ. This CDR3 is built from 15 residues. The CDR3 loop reads CASSLTPDVGYGYTF. The CDR3 nucleotides are TGTGCCAGCAGCTTAACCCCCGACGTGGGCTATGGCTACACCTTC.

In the case of this clonotype: This may arise from a read error, as a much more abundant clone is one base away. The rearrangement uses TRBV7-9 and TRBJ1-1; D is ambiguous. Germline V lookup: CDR1 SEHNR, CDR2 FQNEAQ (reference sequence). The CDR3 has 14 residues. CDR3 region: CASRDLGRWTEALF. DNA of the CDR3: TGTGCCAGCAGGGACCTTGGGCGATGGACTGAAGCTCTCTTT.

This rearrangement joins TRBV25-1 to TRBJ2-3; D call uncertain. Germline V gene lookup returns CDR1 MGHDK and CDR2 SYGVNS. The length of the CDR3 is 14 residues. V was shortened by 4 bases and J by 3 bases, with 11 bases between the two germline ends. The CDR3 coding sequence is TGTGCCAGCAGTGCCCGGTGGGGTACAGATACGCAGTATTTT. As protein: CASSARWGTDTQYF.

This clonotype showed up many times. CDR3 nucleotide sequence: TGTGCCAGCGAGAGATGGGATCATAATTCACCCCTCCACTTT. Protein: CASERWDHNSPLHF. The V call is TRBV6-6, the J call TRBJ1-6; D is unresolved. V shed 8 bases and J shed 5 bases, with 13 bases lying between them. Germline V gives CDR1 MNHNY, CDR2 SVGAGI (reference sequence). The CDR3 extends over 14 amino acids.

J is TRBJ2-2 and V is TRBV15; maybe TRBD1 (6 bases). The V gene's germline CDR1 is LNHNV and CDR2 YYDKDF (reference sequence). The V and J ends lost 9 bases and 5 bases respectively, with 16 bases between them. There are 14 residues in the CDR3. The CDR3 DNA reads TGTGCCACATCTGACAGGATCGAAACCGGGGAGCTGTTTTTT. Its translation: CATSDRIETGELFF.

This clonotype has just a few counts. The rearrangement links TRBV7-2 to TRBJ2-7; 8 positions match TRBD1. Unmatched junction bases numbered 11, after V lost 6 bases and J lost 4 bases. The CDR3 loop spans 15 amino acids. Per the germline V gene, CDR1 is SGHTA and CDR2 is FQGNSA. For the CDR3, the DNA is TGTGCCAGCAGATACGGGACAGGACGAACTTACGAGCAGTACTTC. Amino acids: CASRYGTGRTYEQYF.

This clonotype was counted a few times. This chain links TRBV6-1 with TRBJ2-2; no clear D. CDR1 and CDR2 (germline): MNHNS, SASEGT. Deletions cut 7 bases from V and 0 bases from J, with 9 bases between. CDR3 size: 14 residues. The CDR3 loop is CASIGYPNTGELFF. Written as DNA, the CDR3 is TGTGCCAGCATAGGGTACCCGAACACCGGGGAGCTGTTTTTT.

The chain employs TRBV5-1 and TRBJ2-5, with D maybe TRBD1 (6 bases). The CDR3 has 14 amino acids. V was trimmed by 0 bases and J by 5 bases, leaving 11 bases between them. Germline CDR1 SGHRS, CDR2 YFSETQ. CDR3 coding DNA: TGCGCCAGCAGCTTGGCCCACAGGGAGGAGACCCAGTACTTC. Translating gives CASSLAHREETQYF.

As concerns this clonotype: At one boundary the junction diverges from the germline segment, which might be a read error. This chain connects TRBV7-7 to TRBJ2-7; TRBD1 matches 8 bases. Germline loops: CDR1 SSHAT, CDR2 FNYEAQ (reference sequence). The CDR3 length is 15 residues. As DNA, the CDR3 is TGTGCTAGCAGCCCCGGACAGGGACGGGGCTACGAGCAGTACTTC. This sequence encodes CASSPGQGRGYEQYF.

This chain's CDR3 is CASSLGSGVWETQYF. The CDR3 DNA reads TGTGCCAGCAGCTTAGGGAGCGGGGTATGGGAGACCCAGTACTTC. The chain couples TRBV7-2 to TRBJ2-5, with 7 bases identical to TRBD2. CDR1 and CDR2 (germline): SGHTA, FQGNSA. The ends lost 1 base at V and 5 bases at J; junction bases unmatched: 7. The length of the CDR3 is 15 residues. The full variable domain, rest sourced from reference TRBV7-2 and TRBJ2-5, is GAGVSQSPSNKVTEKGKDVELRCDPISGHTALYWYRQSLGQGLEFLIYFQGNSAPDKSGLPSDRFSAERTGGSVSTLTIQRTQQEDSAVYLCASSLGSGVWETQYFGPGTRLLVL.

J is TRBJ1-1 and V is TRBV7-9, with D possibly being TRBD1 (5 bases). The ends were cut back, 5 bases at V and 5 bases at J, with 15 bases in the middle. The CDR3 runs 14 residues. Germline V gene lookup returns CDR1 SEHNR and CDR2 FQNEAQ (reference sequence). The CDR3 DNA reads as TGTGCCAGCAGCCCTTCCGGGGCGGTGACTGAAGCTTTCTTT. Amino acid sequence: CASSPSGAVTEAFF. Full variable domain (missing parts from reference TRBV7-9 and TRBJ1-1): DTGVSQNPRHKITKRGQNVTFRCDPISEHNRLYWYRQTLGQGPEFLTYFQNEAQLEKSRLLSDRFSAERPKGSFSTLEIQRTEQGDSAMYLCASSPSGAVTEAFFGQGTRLTVV.

The genes are TRBV6-6 and TRBJ1-3; D not certain. Trimming left V 2 bases short and J 0 bases short, with 8 bases between. The CDR3 is 15 amino acids. Germline V gene sequence: CDR1 MNHNY, CDR2 SVGAGI (reference sequence). The CDR3 DNA sequence: TGTGCCAGCAGTTACCGGGATGGCTCTGGAAACACCATATATTTT. Protein sequence: CASSYRDGSGNTIYF.

This clonotype was observed at least ten times. V and J are TRBV15 and TRBJ2-7; weak D call: TRBD2 (5 bases). This CDR3 spans 15 amino acids. Germline V gene lookup returns CDR1 LNHNV and CDR2 YYDKDF (reference sequence). The V gene lost 0 bases and the J gene lost 6 bases, with 15 bases spanning the gap. CDR3 residues: CATSRDSVTGFEQYF. The CDR3 nucleotides are TGTGCCACCAGCAGAGATTCGGTCACGGGATTCGAGCAGTACTTC. The full variable domain, with the rest looked up from reference TRBV15 and TRBJ2-7, is DAMVIQNPRYQVTQFGKPVTLSCSQTLNHNVMYWYQQKSSQAPKLLFHYYDKDFNNEADTPDNFQSRRPNTSFCFLDIRSPGLGDTAMYLCATSRDSVTGFEQYFGPGTRLTVT.

The chain has TRBV14 and TRBJ1-2; 7 nucleotides line up with TRBD1. Unmatched junction bases numbered 21, after V lost 6 bases and J lost 8 bases. CDR3 length equals 17 residues. CDR1 SGHDN and CDR2 FVKESK come from the germline V gene. The CDR3 loop reads CASSKGGGTRTREGYTF. CDR3 DNA: TGTGCCAGCAGTAAGGGAGGGGGCACCAGAACGAGGGAGGGCTACACCTTC.

This clonotype appeared many times. The V gene is TRBV7-8, the J gene TRBJ2-7; D not resolved. Germline V CDR1 and CDR2: SGHVS, FQNEAQ. Trimming removed 5 bases at V and 0 bases at J, with 11 bases between. This CDR3 has 14 residues. The CDR3 sequence: CASSPVAVSYEQYF. In nucleotides, the CDR3 is TGTGCCAGCAGCCCAGTGGCGGTCTCCTACGAGCAGTACTTC.

This clonotype was seen a handful of times. The chain employs TRBV7-2 and TRBJ1-5; no definite D call. From germline, CDR1 is SGHTA and CDR2 FQGNSA. V was trimmed by 6 bases and J by 0 bases, leaving 9 bases between them. CDR3 length: 14 residues. The CDR3 protein is CASRAGYSNQPQHF. The CDR3 coding sequence is TGTGCCAGCAGGGCGGGATATAGCAATCAGCCCCAGCATTTT.

In the case of this clonotype: A much larger clone lies a single base off, so this may be a read error. The CDR3: CASSFAGLREQYF. CDR3 nucleotides: TGTGCCAGCAGCTTCGCAGGGCTCCGCGAGCAGTACTTC. The rearrangement joins TRBV11-2 to TRBJ2-7; a weak D match, TRBD1 (5 bases). This CDR3 has 13 amino acids. The germline CDR1 and CDR2 sequences are SGHAT and FQNNGV. With 3 bases removed from V and 6 bases from J, the gap between germline ends came to 12 bases.

This clonotype was detected a few times. This sequence joins TRBV27 and TRBJ2-7; 11 nucleotides align to TRBD1. The CDR3 loop spans 17 amino acids. V lost 3 bases and J lost 4; bases outside the gene matches: 11. Germline values: CDR1 MNHEY, CDR2 SMNVEV (reference sequence). The CDR3 region is CASSFVHTGTGGYEQYF. CDR3 nucleotides: TGTGCCAGCAGTTTCGTGCACACCGGGACAGGGGGGTACGAGCAGTACTTC.

Of note for this clonotype: This may come from a read error, since a much larger clone is one base off. The J gene is TRBJ1-5, the V gene TRBV15, with D maybe TRBD1 (5 bases). The germline gives CDR1 LNHNV, CDR2 YYDKDF (reference sequence). The CDR3 has 15 amino acids. V lost 5 bases and J lost 5, with 16 bases in between. The CDR3 here is CATSWGPTLYQPQHF. In nucleotides, the CDR3 is TGTGCCACCAGCTGGGGACCGACCCTTTATCAGCCCCAGCATTTT.